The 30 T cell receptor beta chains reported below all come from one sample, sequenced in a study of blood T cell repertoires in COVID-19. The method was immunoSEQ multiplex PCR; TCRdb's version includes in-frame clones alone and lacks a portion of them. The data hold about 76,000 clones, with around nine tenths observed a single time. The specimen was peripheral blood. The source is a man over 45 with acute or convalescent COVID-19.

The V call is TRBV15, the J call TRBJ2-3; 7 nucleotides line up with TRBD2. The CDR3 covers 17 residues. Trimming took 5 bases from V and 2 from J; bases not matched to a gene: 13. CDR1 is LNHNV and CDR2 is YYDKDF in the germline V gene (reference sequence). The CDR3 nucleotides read TGTGCCACCAGCCGCTCGGGGGGATGGGTATACACAGATACGCAGTATTTT. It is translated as CATSRSGGWVYTDTQYF.

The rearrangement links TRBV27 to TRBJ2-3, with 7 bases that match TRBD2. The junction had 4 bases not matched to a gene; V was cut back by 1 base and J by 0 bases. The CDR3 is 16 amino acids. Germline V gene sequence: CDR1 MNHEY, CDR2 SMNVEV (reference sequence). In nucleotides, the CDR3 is TGTGCCAGCAGTTTATTTCCTAGCGGAAGCACAGATACGCAGTATTTT. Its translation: CASSLFPSGSTDTQYF.

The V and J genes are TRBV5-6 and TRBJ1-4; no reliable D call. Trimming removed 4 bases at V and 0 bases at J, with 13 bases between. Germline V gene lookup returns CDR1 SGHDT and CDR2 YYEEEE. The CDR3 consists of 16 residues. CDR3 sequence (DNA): TGTGCCAGCAGCACCCCCAGACTTTCAACTAATGAAAAACTGTTTTTT. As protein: CASSTPRLSTNEKLFF.

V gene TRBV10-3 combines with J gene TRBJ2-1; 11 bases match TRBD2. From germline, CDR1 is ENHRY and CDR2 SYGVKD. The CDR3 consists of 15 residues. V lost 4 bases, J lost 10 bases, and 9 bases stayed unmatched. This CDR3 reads CAISGGSGRALEQFF. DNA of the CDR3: TGTGCCATCAGTGGAGGTAGCGGGAGGGCTTTGGAGCAGTTCTTC.

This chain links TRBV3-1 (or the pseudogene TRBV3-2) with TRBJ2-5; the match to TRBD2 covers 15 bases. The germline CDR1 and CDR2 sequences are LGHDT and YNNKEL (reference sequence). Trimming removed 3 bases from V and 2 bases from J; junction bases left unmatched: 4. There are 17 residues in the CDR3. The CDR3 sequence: CASSQRGTSGGQETQYF. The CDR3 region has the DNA TGTGCCAGCAGCCAGAGAGGGACTAGCGGGGGGCAAGAGACCCAGTACTTC.

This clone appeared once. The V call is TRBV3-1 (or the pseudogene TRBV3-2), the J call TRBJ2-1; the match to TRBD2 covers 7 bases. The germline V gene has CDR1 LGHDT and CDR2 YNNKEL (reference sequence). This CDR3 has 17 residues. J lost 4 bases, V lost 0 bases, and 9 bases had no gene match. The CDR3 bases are TGTGCCAGCAGCCAAGACGATCGGGGACTACCATACAATGAGCAGTTCTTC. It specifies CASSQDDRGLPYNEQFF.

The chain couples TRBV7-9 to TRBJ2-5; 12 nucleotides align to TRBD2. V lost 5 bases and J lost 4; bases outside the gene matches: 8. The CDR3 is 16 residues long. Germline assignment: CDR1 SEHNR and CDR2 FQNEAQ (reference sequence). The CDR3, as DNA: TGTGCCAGCAGCCAATTTGGACTAGCGGGGCGAGAGACCCAGTACTTC. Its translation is CASSQFGLAGRETQYF.

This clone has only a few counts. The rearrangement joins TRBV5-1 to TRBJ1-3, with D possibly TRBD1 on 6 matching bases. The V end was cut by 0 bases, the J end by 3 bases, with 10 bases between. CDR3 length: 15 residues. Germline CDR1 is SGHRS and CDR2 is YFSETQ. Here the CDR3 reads CASSLGGQIGNTIYF. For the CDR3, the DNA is TGCGCCAGCAGCTTGGGGGGGCAGATTGGAAACACCATATATTTT.

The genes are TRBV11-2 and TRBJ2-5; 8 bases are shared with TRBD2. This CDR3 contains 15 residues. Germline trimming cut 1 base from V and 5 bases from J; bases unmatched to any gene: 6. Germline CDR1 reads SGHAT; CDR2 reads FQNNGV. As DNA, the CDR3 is TGTGCCAGCAGCTTAGTACGGGGGGGCCCGGAGACCCAGTACTTC. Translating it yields CASSLVRGGPETQYF.

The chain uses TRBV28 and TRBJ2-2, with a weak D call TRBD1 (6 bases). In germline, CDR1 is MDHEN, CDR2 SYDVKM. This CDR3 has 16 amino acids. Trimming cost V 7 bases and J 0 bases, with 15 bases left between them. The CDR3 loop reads CASNDPGHTNTGELFF. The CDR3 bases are TGTGCCAGCAATGATCCGGGACATACGAACACCGGGGAGCTGTTTTTT.

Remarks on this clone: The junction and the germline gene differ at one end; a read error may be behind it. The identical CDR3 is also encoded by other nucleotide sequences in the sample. In DNA, the CDR3 is TGCGCCATCCCCGGGACTAGCGGAGATCAGACCTACAATGAGCAGTTCTTC. Protein product: CAIPGTSGDQTYNEQFF. The chain couples TRBV28 to TRBJ2-1, with 11 bases matching TRBD2. The germline gives CDR1 MDHEN, CDR2 SYDVKM. The CDR3 extends over 17 amino acids.

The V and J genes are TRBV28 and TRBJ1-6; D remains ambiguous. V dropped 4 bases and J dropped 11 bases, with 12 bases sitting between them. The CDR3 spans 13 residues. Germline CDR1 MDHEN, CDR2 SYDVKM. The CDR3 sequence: CASSSPGEAPLHF. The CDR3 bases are TGTGCCAGCAGTTCTCCCGGGGAGGCACCCCTCCACTTT. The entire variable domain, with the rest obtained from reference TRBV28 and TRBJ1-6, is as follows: DVKVTQSSRYLVKRTGEKVFLECVQDMDHENMFWYRQDPGLGLRLIYFSYDVKMKEKGDIPEGYSVSREKKERFSLILESASTNQTSMYLCASSSPGEAPLHFGNGTRLTVT.

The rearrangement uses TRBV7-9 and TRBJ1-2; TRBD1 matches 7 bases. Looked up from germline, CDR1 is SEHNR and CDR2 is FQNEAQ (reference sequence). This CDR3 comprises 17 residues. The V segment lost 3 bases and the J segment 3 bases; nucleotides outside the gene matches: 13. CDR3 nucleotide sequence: TGTGCCAGCAGCTTTACCGGGACAGCGACCCGGGACTATGGCTACACCTTC. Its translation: CASSFTGTATRDYGYTF.

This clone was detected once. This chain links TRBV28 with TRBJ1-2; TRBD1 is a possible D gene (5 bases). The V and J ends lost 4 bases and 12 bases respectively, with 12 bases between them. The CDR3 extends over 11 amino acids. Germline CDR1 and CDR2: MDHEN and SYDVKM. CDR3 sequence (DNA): TGTGCCAGCAGTTCGCGGGACGCAGACACCTTC. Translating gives CASSSRDADTF.

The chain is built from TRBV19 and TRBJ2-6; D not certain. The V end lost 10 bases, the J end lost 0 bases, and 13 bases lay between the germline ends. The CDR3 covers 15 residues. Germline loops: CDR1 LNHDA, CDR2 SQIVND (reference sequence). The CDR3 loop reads CATSGGNSGANVLTF. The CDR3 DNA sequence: TGTGCCACCTCGGGTGGAAACTCTGGGGCCAACGTCCTGACTTTC.

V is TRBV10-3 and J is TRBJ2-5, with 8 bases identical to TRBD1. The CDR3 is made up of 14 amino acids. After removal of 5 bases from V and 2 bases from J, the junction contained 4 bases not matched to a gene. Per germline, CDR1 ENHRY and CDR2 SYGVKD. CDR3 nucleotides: TGTGCCATCAGTCCCGGGACAGGTCAAGAGACCCAGTACTTC. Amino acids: CAISPGTGQETQYF.

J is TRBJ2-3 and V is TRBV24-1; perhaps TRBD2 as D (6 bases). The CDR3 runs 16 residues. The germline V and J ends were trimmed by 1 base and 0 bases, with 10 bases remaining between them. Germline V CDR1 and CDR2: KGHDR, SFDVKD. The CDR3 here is CATSDFWGRSTDTQYF. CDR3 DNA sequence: TGTGCCACCAGTGATTTCTGGGGGAGGAGCACAGATACGCAGTATTTT.

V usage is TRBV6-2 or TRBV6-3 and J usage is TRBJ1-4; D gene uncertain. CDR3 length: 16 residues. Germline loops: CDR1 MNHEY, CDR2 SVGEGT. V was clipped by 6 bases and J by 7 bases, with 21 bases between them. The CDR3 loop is CASSRDIPWEGEKLFF. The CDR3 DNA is TGTGCCAGCAGCCGTGACATTCCTTGGGAGGGTGAAAAACTGTTTTTT.

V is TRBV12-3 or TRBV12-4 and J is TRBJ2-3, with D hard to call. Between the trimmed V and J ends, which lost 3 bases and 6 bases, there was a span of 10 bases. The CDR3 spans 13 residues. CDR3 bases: TGTGCCAGCAGTTTGGGCCCGATTGATACGCAGTATTTT. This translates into CASSLGPIDTQYF.

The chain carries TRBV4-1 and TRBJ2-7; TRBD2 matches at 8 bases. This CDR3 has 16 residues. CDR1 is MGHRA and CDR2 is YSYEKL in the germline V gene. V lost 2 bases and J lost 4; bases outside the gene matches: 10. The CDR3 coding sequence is TGCGCCAGCAGCCAATCGATGGGTAGCGGGACTTACGAGCAGTACTTC. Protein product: CASSQSMGSGTYEQYF.

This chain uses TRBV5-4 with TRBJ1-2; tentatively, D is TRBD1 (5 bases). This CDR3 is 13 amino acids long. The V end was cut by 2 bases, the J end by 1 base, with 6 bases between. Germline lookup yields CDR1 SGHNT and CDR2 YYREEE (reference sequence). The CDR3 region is CASSLRGNYGYTF. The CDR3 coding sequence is TGTGCCAGCAGCTTAAGGGGTAACTATGGCTACACCTTC.

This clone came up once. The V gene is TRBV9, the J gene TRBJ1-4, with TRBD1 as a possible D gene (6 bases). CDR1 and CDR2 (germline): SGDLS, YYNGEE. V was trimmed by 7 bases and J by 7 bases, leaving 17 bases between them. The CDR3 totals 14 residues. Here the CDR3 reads CASGPSMGAEKLFF. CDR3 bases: TGTGCCAGCGGCCCCTCCATGGGGGCTGAAAAACTGTTTTTT.

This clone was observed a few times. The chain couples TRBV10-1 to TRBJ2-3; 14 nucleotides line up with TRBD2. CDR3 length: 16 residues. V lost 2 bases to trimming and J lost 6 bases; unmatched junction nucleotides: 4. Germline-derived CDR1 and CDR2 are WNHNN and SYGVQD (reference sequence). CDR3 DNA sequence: TGCGCCAGCAGTGAGCGGGGACTAGCGGGAGCGGATACGCAGTATTTT. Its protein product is CASSERGLAGADTQYF.

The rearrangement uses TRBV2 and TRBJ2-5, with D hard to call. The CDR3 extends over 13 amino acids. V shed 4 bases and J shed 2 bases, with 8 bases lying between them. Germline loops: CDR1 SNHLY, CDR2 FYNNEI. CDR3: CASSVEQQETQYF. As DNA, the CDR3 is TGTGCCAGCAGTGTGGAACAGCAAGAGACCCAGTACTTC.

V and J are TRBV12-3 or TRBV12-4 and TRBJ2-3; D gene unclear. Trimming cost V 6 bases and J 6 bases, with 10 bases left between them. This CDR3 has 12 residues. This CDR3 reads CASSIARDTQYF. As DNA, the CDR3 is TGTGCCAGCAGCATCGCTCGGGATACGCAGTATTTT.

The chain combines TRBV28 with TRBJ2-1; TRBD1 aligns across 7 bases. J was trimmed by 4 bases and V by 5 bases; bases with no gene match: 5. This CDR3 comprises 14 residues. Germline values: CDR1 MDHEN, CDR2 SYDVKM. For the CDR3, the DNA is TGTGCCAGCAGTCTGGGGACAGAATACAATGAGCAGTTCTTC. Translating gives CASSLGTEYNEQFF.

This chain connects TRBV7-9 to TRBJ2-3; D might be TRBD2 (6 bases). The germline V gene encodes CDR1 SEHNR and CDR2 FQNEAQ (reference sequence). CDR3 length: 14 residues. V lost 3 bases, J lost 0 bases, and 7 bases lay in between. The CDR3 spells CASSFSGSTDTQYF. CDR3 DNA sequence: TGTGCCAGCAGCTTTAGCGGTAGCACAGATACGCAGTATTTT.

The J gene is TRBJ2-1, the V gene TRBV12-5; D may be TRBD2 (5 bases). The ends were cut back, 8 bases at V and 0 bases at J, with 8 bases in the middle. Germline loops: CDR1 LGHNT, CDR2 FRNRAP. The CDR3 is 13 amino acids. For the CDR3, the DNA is TGTGCTAGTAGCGGTAGCTCCTACAATGAGCAGTTCTTC. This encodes CASSGSSYNEQFF.

The CDR3 sequence is CSVTVLTEAFF. Written as DNA, the CDR3 is TGCAGCGTTACGGTTCTCACTGAAGCTTTCTTT. V gene TRBV29-1 combines with J gene TRBJ1-1; D gene uncertain. Germline V CDR1 and CDR2: SQVTM, ANQGSEA. This CDR3 spans 11 amino acids. V lost 5 bases and J lost 4, with 8 bases in between.

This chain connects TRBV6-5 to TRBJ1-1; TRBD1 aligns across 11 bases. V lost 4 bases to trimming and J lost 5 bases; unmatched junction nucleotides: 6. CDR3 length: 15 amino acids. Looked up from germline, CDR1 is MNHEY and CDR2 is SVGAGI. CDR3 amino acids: CASSSGQGAYTEAFF. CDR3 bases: TGTGCCAGCAGTTCTGGACAGGGGGCGTATACTGAAGCTTTCTTT.